This T cell receptor beta chain was documented in a study of vaccination and CD4 T cells after COVID-19. Study conclusions and caveats: Early post-infection timepoints were missing, and relatively few convalescent patients were studied.

To note about this clonotype: Antigen: not known.

Treatment: 10-day PBMC culture with coronavirus spike peptide pools or control peptides (ViraFEST assay). The unexposed donor's CD4+ T cells were collected before the COVID-19 pandemic (2011-2018). With peptide pools, ViraFEST first expanded antigen-specific T cells and afterwards sequenced their TCRs. An Oncomine TCR Beta short-read assay was used to sequence the DNA from cultured CD4+ T cells. TCRdb called the PCR reads again in MiXCR, with one record for every CDR3 protein. The sample comprises about 10,000 distinct CDR3 sequences, roughly a third of which are singletons, and roughly two fifths rests with the top ten. Germline assignment: CDR1 SGDLS and CDR2 YYNGEE. The V gene lost 2 bases and the J gene lost 1 base, with 12 bases spanning the gap. This CDR3 has 15 amino acids.

The source of this sequence is a human donor in good health. Sequenced: CD4+ T cells from blood, cultured in vitro. The rearrangement uses TRBV9 and TRBJ1-1; D gene uncertain. CDR3 sequence reads: CASSVWREENTEAFF. Here the CDR3 DNA reads TGTGCCAGCAGCGTGTGGAGGGAGGAGAACACTGAAGCTTTCTTT.